These 5 T cell receptor beta chains were sequenced from one sample in a study of blood T cell repertoires in COVID-19. Produced via immunoSEQ multiplex PCR; TCRdb's table is partial and in-frame only. The sample contains about 430,000 clones, approximately 92% of which appear only once. The sequenced material came from PBMCs or T cells enriched from blood (not recorded which). These receptor sequences come from a man aged 25 to 45 who had recovered from COVID-19.

The J gene is TRBJ2-3, the V gene TRBV19; D unclear. From germline, CDR1 is LNHDA and CDR2 SQIVND (reference sequence). The CDR3 length is 13 residues. Trimming took off 6 bases at V and 0 bases at J, with 7 bases between the two ends. Here the CDR3 DNA reads TGTGCCAGTAGCTCCGGGAGCACAGATACGCAGTATTTT. This encodes CASSSGSTDTQYF.

The rearrangement joins TRBV11-2 to TRBJ1-2, with TRBD1 identical over 10 bases. Unmatched junction bases numbered 6, after V lost 3 bases and J lost 2 bases. The germline V gene has CDR1 SGHAT and CDR2 FQNNGV. This CDR3 comprises 16 residues. The DNA for the CDR3 is TGTGCCAGCAGCTTTGGGACAGGGGATTACAACTATGGCTACACCTTC. Residues: CASSFGTGDYNYGYTF.

The rearrangement uses TRBV14 and TRBJ1-6; D gene uncertain. Germline lookup yields CDR1 SGHDN and CDR2 FVKESK. V gave up 3 bases and J gave up 1 base, with 7 bases separating them. CDR3 length: 15 amino acids. CDR3 DNA sequence: TGTGCCAGCAGCCAGCTAACTTCCTATAATTCACCCCTCCACTTT. It translates to CASSQLTSYNSPLHF.

The chain is built from TRBV4-1 and TRBJ1-6, with a weak D call TRBD1 (6 bases). CDR3 length equals 11 residues. V was cut by 4 bases and J by 12 bases, with 7 bases left in between. The germline CDR1 and CDR2 sequences are MGHRA and YSYEKL. CDR3 residues: CASSLQGPLHF. The CDR3 DNA follows: TGCGCCAGCAGCCTACAGGGACCCCTCCACTTT.

The V call is TRBV7-8, the J call TRBJ2-3, with 10 positions matching TRBD2. Germline values: CDR1 SGHVS, CDR2 FQNEAQ. This CDR3 region has 16 residues. The trim removed 4 bases at V and 4 bases at J, leaving 8 bases unmatched. The CDR3 nucleotides read TGTGCCAGCAGCTCCCGTAGCGGGAGGTCCTCAGATACGCAGTATTTT. It encodes CASSSRSGRSSDTQYF. Complete variable domain (other parts from reference TRBV7-8 and TRBJ2-3): GAGVSQSPRYKVAKRGQDVALRCDPISGHVSLFWYQQALGQGPEFLTYFQNEAQLDKSGLPSDRFFAERPEGSVSTLKIQRTQQEDSAVYLCASSSRSGRSSDTQYFGPGTRLTVL.